The clone carrying this TCR beta chain was counted ten times or more. Its target is not known. Ophthalmopathy cases scored 3 or more on the Clinical Activity Score and 4 or more on NOSPECS grade, with duration below 3 months. The authors obtained PBMCs from 9 to 10 ml of fresh peripheral blood. TCR beta CDR3 regions were amplified from RNA. TCR CDR3 regions were first amplified by RT-PCR with HTBI primers. TCRdb independently ran MiXCR on the multiplex PCR reads; one entry per CDR3 protein. The repertoire holds around 500,000 distinct CDR3 sequences, with roughly 15% as singletons. The sample comes from a study of T cells in Graves' hyperthyroidism and ophthalmopathy. The study, taken as a whole, reports: Ophthalmopathy was model-predicted a median about six months pre-onset. Most thyroid clonotypes expanded above 0.001 appeared in blood too.

The clonotype originates from a woman in her twenties or thirties with Graves' ophthalmopathy. The sequencing sample was made of blood.

This CDR3 reads CAWSAGLAGGTNEQFF. For the CDR3, the DNA is TGTGCCTGGAGCGCGGGACTAGCGGGAGGGACTAATGAGCAGTTCTTC. The rearrangement links TRBV30 to TRBJ2-1; 16 bases match TRBD2. The J segment lost 7 bases and the V segment lost 3 bases, leaving 6 bases of the junction unmatched. CDR3 length: 16 residues. Germline V gives CDR1 GTSNPN, CDR2 SVGIG (reference sequence).